This T cell receptor beta chain is drawn from a study of cytomegalovirus exposure and HLA in healthy donors. Study as a whole: A prior analysis found 117 million unique TCR beta sequences from about 179 million T cells.

As to this clone: What it binds is unknown.

CDR1 and CDR2 (germline): MDHEN, SYDVKM. The CDR3 is 13 residues long. V shed 11 bases and J shed 4 bases, with 18 bases lying between them. General study findings and limits: Rare TCR sequences dominated, though some public TCRs recurred in many donors.

A multiplex PCR was run with 60 Vbeta primers and 13 Jbeta primers. Assay used: immunoSEQ multiplex PCR; TCRdb lists only in-frame clones, some missing. The table includes around 190,000 clones, about 82% detected once. Material: PBMCs. The TCR sequence derives from a woman aged 50 to 60 in good health and CMV-seronegative. This chain uses TRBV28 with TRBJ2-7, with D perhaps matching TRBD1 (6 bases). CDR3 in amino acids: CALGSGALYEQYF. In DNA form, the CDR3 reads TGTGCCCTAGGGTCAGGGGCGCTGTACGAGCAGTACTTC.